This section outlines one TCR beta chain sequence together with its context. This sample was included in a study of blood T cell repertoires in COVID-19. Germline CDR1 LGHDT, CDR2 YNNKEL (reference sequence). V lost 0 bases, J lost 10 bases, and 6 bases lay in between. The CDR3 loop spans 12 amino acids. Sequencing was performed with immunoSEQ multiplex PCR; in TCRdb, only in-frame clones are kept and a portion is missing. The sample consists of 190,000 or so clones, about 82% of them appearing once. This chain connects TRBV3-1 (or the pseudogene TRBV3-2) to TRBJ1-4; no definite D call. The source material was PBMCs or T cells enriched from blood (not recorded which). The clonotype originates from a woman aged 25 to 39 who had recovered from COVID-19. The CDR3 protein is CASSQESGKLFF. The CDR3 region has the DNA TGTGCCAGCAGCCAAGAATCGGGAAAACTGTTTTTT.